This T cell receptor (beta chain) emerged from a study of response to subunit inactivated influenza vaccine. Study results and limitations: It was the authors' suggestion that each seasonal influenza vaccination recruits few new T cells.

This clonotype has a handful of counts. The target antigen is unknown. The CDR3 spans 15 residues. Trimming removed 4 bases from V and 1 base from J, with 13 bases in between. Germline V CDR1 and CDR2: SGHRS, YFSETQ. TCRdb re-analysed the RT-PCR reads in MiXCR, keeping a single row per CDR3 protein. The sample has approximately 160,000 distinct CDR3 sequences, roughly 10% seen once. This sequence joins TRBV5-1 and TRBJ2-3; D remains ambiguous. The TCR was taken from a man between 50 and 75 years old who received an inactivated influenza vaccine. The specimen was CD8+ T cells sorted from PBMCs, collected less than 30 months after vaccination. The CDR3 DNA reads as TGCGCCAGCAGCCCAATTGTCACCGGCACAGATACGCAGTATTTT. Translation: CASSPIVTGTDTQYF.